This passage covers 5 T cell receptor beta chains from one sample sequenced in a study of shared clonotypes between healthy human individuals (dated by TCRdb to 2018 to 2020). The library was built by means of the immunoSEQ multiplex PCR assay. What TCRdb holds here is the immuneACCESS table cut down to in-frame rearrangements. Part of the clones is not present; checked against another copy, under half of the missing clones reflect an unresolved V gene, and the others are unexplained. The sample table records some 2,400,000 clones; 95% of these occur just once. The ten largest clones represent around 0.13% of the sample. The specimen sequenced was naive CD4+ T cells sorted from blood. The intended sense of this specimen's cell subset or site label: CD45RA+ positively selected. The receptor source for this set is a man in his late teens or twenties in good health.

As regards this clone: Other DNA sequences in this sample translate to the same CDR3. V and J are TRBV10-3 and TRBJ2-3; the D is unclear. Trimming removed 6 bases at V and 2 bases at J, with 6 bases between. The germline V gene has CDR1 ENHRY and CDR2 SYGVKD. The CDR3 contains 12 residues. The CDR3 nucleotides are TGTGCCATCAGCGGATCCACAGATACGCAGTATTTT. This gives the protein CAISGSTDTQYF.

The count of this clone is one. The V call is TRBV7-9, the J call TRBJ2-7; no clear D. CDR3 size: 13 residues. The germline V and J ends were trimmed by 7 bases and 3 bases, with 13 bases remaining between them. CDR1 and CDR2 from the germline V gene are SEHNR and FQNEAQ (reference sequence). CDR3 protein: CASINSPGYEQYF. In DNA, the CDR3 is TGTGCCAGCATTAATAGTCCGGGCTACGAGCAGTACTTC.

Details on this clone: The same CDR3 can be traced to other DNA sequences in this sample. V usage is TRBV5-1 and J usage is TRBJ2-1, with a weak D call TRBD1 (5 bases). Looked up from germline, CDR1 is SGHRS and CDR2 is YFSETQ. This CDR3 spans 15 amino acids. Trimming removed 2 bases at V and 3 bases at J, with 12 bases between. CDR3 DNA sequence: TGCGCCAGCAGCTTAGGTCAGGGTGGCTACAATGAGCAGTTCTTC. Translated, it gives CASSLGQGGYNEQFF.

Of note for this clone: Distinct nucleotide sequences in the sample also encode this CDR3. The chain carries TRBV30 and TRBJ2-5; D is unresolved. This CDR3 spans 11 amino acids. Trimming removed 4 bases at V and 4 bases at J, with 7 bases between. From germline, CDR1 is GTSNPN and CDR2 SVGIG (reference sequence). The CDR3 reads CAWMFRETQYF. The CDR3 DNA follows: TGTGCCTGGATGTTTCGAGAGACCCAGTACTTC.

This chain joins TRBV5-1 and TRBJ2-1, with 11 nucleotides matching TRBD2. Germline V gene data show CDR1 as SGHRS and CDR2 as YFSETQ. There are 17 residues in the CDR3. After removal of 0 bases from V and 7 bases from J, the junction contained 9 bases not matched to a gene. The CDR3 here is CASSLGRVAGGRNEQFF. CDR3 bases: TGCGCCAGCAGCTTGGGACGGGTAGCGGGAGGGAGGAATGAGCAGTTCTTC.